This TCR beta chain stems from a study of T-cell reconstitution after alpha-beta-depleted transplantation in children. Study conclusions and caveats: In patients about two months after transplant, alpha-beta T cells reportedly arose from several hundred expanded graft clones. T-cell numbers and diversity, one year after transplant, stemmed largely from T cells that were newly produced. In some patients, recipient T cells and intrathymic progenitors surviving conditioning explained high day-60 diversity.

This clonotype was seen a few times. As yet, its antigen is unknown. The authors prepared the TCRbeta library with unique molecular identifiers. TCRdb reprocessed the PCR reads with MiXCR, giving one entry per CDR3 protein. The sample includes about 870,000 distinct CDR3 sequences, roughly 15% of them seen just once. The CDR3 totals 15 residues. The V gene's germline CDR1 is SGHRS and CDR2 YFSETQ. V was cut by 0 bases and J by 1 base, with 7 bases left in between. The TCR was taken from a male patient between 5 and 17 years old who had a stem cell transplant for acute lymphoblastic leukemia, so the T cells may come from the graft donor. The chain combines TRBV5-1 with TRBJ2-2, with TRBD2 as a possible D gene (5 bases). The sequencing here drew on PBMCs, mostly from graft donor cells, taken 360 days after TCRalphabeta/CD19-depleted stem cell transplant. The CDR3 DNA reads as TGCGCCAGCAGCTTGGTCGGGATGAACACCGGGGAGCTGTTTTTT. This translates into CASSLVGMNTGELFF.